The T cell receptor (beta chain) described here comes from a study of blood T cell repertoires in COVID-19. Study in general: Acute and convalescent COVID-19 specimens originated in the United States, Italy and Spain. The analysed material was cDNA or gDNA that came from T cells, B-cell-depleted T cells, or PBMCs.

CDR1 MDHEN and CDR2 SYDVKM come from the germline V gene. Trimming took 5 bases from V and 5 from J; bases not matched to a gene: 8. This CDR3 is 15 amino acids long. Per the authors' pipeline: Amplification from reference gene primers served as the basis for estimated nucleated cell counts. The assay was immunoSEQ multiplex PCR, and TCRdb's table has in-frame clones only and misses some. V and J calls and clone size are copied from that table; D and trimming were computed from the DNA. The data show roughly 80,000 clones, about 90% seen once. The sequencing sample was made of peripheral blood. The receptor was derived from a man aged 45 to 65 with active COVID-19. The chain carries TRBV28 and TRBJ1-2, with 10 bases matching TRBD1. The CDR3 loop is CASSTTGGARYGYTF. The CDR3, as DNA: TGTGCCAGCAGTACGACAGGGGGCGCGCGTTATGGCTACACCTTC.